The 8 T cell receptor beta chains below come from one sample, sequenced in a study of blood T cell repertoires in COVID-19. Only in-frame clones appear in the TCRdb table, and some are missing; sequencing was by immunoSEQ multiplex PCR. The sample holds 70,000 to 90,000 clones; around 84% are singletons and the top ten take 8%. Specimen: peripheral blood. These receptors were taken from an elderly man with active or convalescent COVID-19.

The V and J genes are TRBV5-1 and TRBJ2-2; 7 nucleotides line up with TRBD1. This CDR3 spans 15 amino acids. Germline V gives CDR1 SGHRS, CDR2 YFSETQ. Trimming at V came to 0 bases and at J to 4 bases, leaving 3 bases not matched to a gene. CDR3 sequence: CASSLAYRGTGELFF. The CDR3 DNA reads as TGCGCCAGCAGCTTGGCCTACAGGGGCACCGGGGAGCTGTTTTTT.

This clone was counted once. The chain is built from TRBV19 and TRBJ1-2, with D perhaps matching TRBD1 (5 bases). Germline V gene lookup returns CDR1 LNHDA and CDR2 SQIVND (reference sequence). V shed 2 bases and J shed 7 bases, with 14 bases lying between them. The CDR3 sequence is 14 residues long. Written as DNA, the CDR3 is TGTGCCAGTAGTATACCCGCAGGGTTCGGTGGCTACACCTTC. It specifies CASSIPAGFGGYTF.

CDR3 nucleotides: TGTGCCAGTAGGGGGCAGCTCTACAATGAGCAGTTCTTC. Translated: CASRGQLYNEQFF. This chain links TRBV19 with TRBJ2-1; D may be TRBD1 (5 bases). Germline CDR1 and CDR2: LNHDA and SQIVND (reference sequence). V shed 6 bases and J shed 3 bases, with 9 bases lying between them. CDR3 size: 13 residues.

This clone was seen only once. The chain has TRBV6-5 and TRBJ1-4; D unclear. The CDR3 is made up of 16 amino acids. Germline CDR1 reads MNHEY; CDR2 reads SVGAGI. V dropped 4 bases and J dropped 0 bases, with 12 bases sitting between them. CDR3 DNA sequence: TGTGCCAGCAGTTCCCTCAACAGTGCAACTAATGAAAAACTGTTTTTT. It is translated as CASSSLNSATNEKLFF.

The chain combines TRBV15 with TRBJ1-3; D uncertain. This CDR3 is built from 14 residues. V was trimmed by 4 bases and J by 0 bases, leaving 7 bases between them. The germline V gene has CDR1 LNHNV and CDR2 YYDKDF (reference sequence). CDR3 DNA: TGTGCCACCAGCACGGCGGGCTCTGGAAACACCATATATTTT. Translating gives CATSTAGSGNTIYF.

The chain couples TRBV30 to TRBJ1-2; TRBD1 matches at 10 bases. The CDR3 sequence is 13 residues long. V shed 3 bases and J 6 bases; nucleotides not matched to a gene: 4. Germline CDR1 is GTSNPN and CDR2 is SVGIG (reference sequence). This chain's CDR3 is CAWSLTGGHGYTF. DNA for the CDR3: TGTGCCTGGAGCCTGACAGGGGGCCATGGCTACACCTTC. Full variable domain (missing parts from reference TRBV30 and TRBJ1-2): SQTIHQWPATLVQPVGSPLSLECTVEGTSNPNLYWYRQAAGRGLQLLFYSVGIGQISSEVPQNLSASRPQDRQFILSSKKLLLSDSGFYLCAWSLTGGHGYTFGSGTRLTVV.

This chain uses TRBV19 with TRBJ1-6; D not resolved. The CDR3 consists of 12 residues. CDR1 is LNHDA, CDR2 SQIVND, per germline (reference sequence). V lost 7 bases to trimming and J lost 2 bases, with 3 bases between them. For the CDR3, the DNA is TGTGCCAGTACAGCCTATAATTCACCCCTCCACTTT. This codes for CASTAYNSPLHF.

The chain joins TRBV11-2 to TRBJ2-5, with 10 bases matching TRBD1. The V and J ends lost 5 bases and 5 bases, in that order; junction bases with no gene match: 5. CDR1 SGHAT and CDR2 FQNNGV come from the germline V gene. There are 14 residues in the CDR3. The CDR3 region is CASSKDRGLETQYF. CDR3 DNA sequence: TGTGCCAGCAGCAAAGACAGGGGGCTGGAGACCCAGTACTTC.